This paragraph covers one T cell receptor beta chain sequence. These data belong to a study of low-dose radiotherapy and immunotherapy resistance in tumors. Study-level information: Cohort 1 received 0.5 Gy per fraction every 2 weeks, totaling 6.5 Gy.

Time point: after trial treatment. Treatment defined: LDRT plus nivolumab, ipilimumab, low-dose cyclophosphamide and aspirin (RACIN trial). Donors were administered nivolumab, ipilimumab, aspirin and low-dose cyclophosphamide, together with low-dose radiotherapy. Trimming left V 7 bases short and J 5 bases short, with 21 bases between. Germline-derived CDR1 and CDR2 are SGHAT and FQNNGV. This CDR3 is 15 amino acids long. With TRAV- and TRBV-specific primers, first-strand cDNA was made, covering the alpha and beta chains. The authors ran roughly 20 PCR cycles to amplify TCRs with a constant-region primer and V-primer adapter. In vitro transcription amplified isolated mRNA. TCRdb passed the reads through MiXCR, listing each CDR3 protein once. The sample contains some 94,000 distinct CDR3 sequences, 20% of which appear only once.

The sequencing here drew on PBMCs, taken after low-dose radiotherapy plus immunotherapy. This clonotype originated in a female donor with ovarian cancer. V gene TRBV11-2 combines with J gene TRBJ2-7; tentative D call: TRBD2 (6 bases). CDR3 protein: CASNPSGVPPHEQYF. In DNA, the CDR3 is TGTGCCAGCAATCCCTCGGGAGTTCCTCCCCACGAGCAGTACTTC. Drawing the rest from reference TRBV11-2 and TRBJ2-7, the complete variable domain is EAGVAQSPRYKIIEKRQSVAFWCNPISGHATLYWYQQILGQGPKLLIQFQNNGVVDDSQLPKDRFSAERLKGVDSTLKIQPAKLEDSAVYLCASNPSGVPPHEQYFGPGTRLTVT.